This note documents a single T cell receptor (beta chain) sequence. As yet, its antigen is unknown. Via MiXCR, TCRdb re-called the 5' RACE reads, giving one row per CDR3 protein. The sample contains 450,000 or so distinct CDR3 sequences, more than 20% of which appear only once. This specimen belongs to a study of identical twins. CDR1 is SGHRS, CDR2 YFSETQ, per germline. The CDR3 has 15 residues. V was cut by 3 bases and J by 4 bases, with 16 bases left in between. Findings of the study overall: For monozygotic twins, models underestimated out-of-frame TCR alpha sharing. Within twin pairs, the out-of-frame alpha sequences they shared showed excess low generation probability.

These data were also filed under a second study, of T cells expressing NK-cell markers. That paper adds: Sorted CD3+CD56+NKG2C+, CD3+CD56+NKG2C- and CD3+CD56-NKG2C+ T cells provided the TCR beta repertoires.

This TCR came from a woman aged 18-35 years in good health. This chain joins TRBV5-1 and TRBJ1-1; D is undetermined. Sequenced: CD4+ T cells sorted from blood. The CDR3 region is CASSWLPGRSTEAFF. CDR3 coding DNA: TGCGCCAGCAGCTGGCTCCCGGGGAGGAGCACTGAAGCTTTCTTT.